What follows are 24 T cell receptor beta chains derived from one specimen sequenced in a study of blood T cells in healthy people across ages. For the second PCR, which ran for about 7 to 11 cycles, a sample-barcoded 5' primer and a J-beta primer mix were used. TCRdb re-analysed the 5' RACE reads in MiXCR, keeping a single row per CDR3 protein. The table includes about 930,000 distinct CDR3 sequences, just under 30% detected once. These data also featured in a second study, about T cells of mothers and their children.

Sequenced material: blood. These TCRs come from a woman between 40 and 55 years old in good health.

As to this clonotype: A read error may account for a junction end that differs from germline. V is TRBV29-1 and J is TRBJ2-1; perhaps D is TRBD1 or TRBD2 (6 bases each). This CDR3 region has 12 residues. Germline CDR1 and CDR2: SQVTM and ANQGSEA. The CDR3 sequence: CSVVRGVSEQVF. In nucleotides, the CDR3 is TGCAGCGTTGTAAGGGGGGTGAGTGAGCAGGTCTTC.

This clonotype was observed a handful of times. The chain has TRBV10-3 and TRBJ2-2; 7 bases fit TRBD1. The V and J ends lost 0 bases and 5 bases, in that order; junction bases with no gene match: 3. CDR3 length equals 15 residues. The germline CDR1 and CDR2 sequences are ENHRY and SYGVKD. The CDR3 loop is CAISESTGQTGELFF. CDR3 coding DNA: TGTGCCATCAGTGAGTCGACAGGGCAGACCGGGGAGCTGTTTTTT.

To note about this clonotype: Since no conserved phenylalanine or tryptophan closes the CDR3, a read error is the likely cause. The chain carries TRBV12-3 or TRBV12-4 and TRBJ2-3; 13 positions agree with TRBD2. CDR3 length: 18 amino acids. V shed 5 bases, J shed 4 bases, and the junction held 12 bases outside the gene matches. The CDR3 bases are TGTGCCAGCAGTCTACGGACTAGCGGGGGAGTGAGCGCAGATACGCAGTATTCT. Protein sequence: CASSLRTSGGVSADTQYS.

CDR3 nucleotide sequence: TGCAGCGTTGTTCAGCTAGGTCACTACAATGAGCGGTACTTC. The encoded protein is CSVVQLGHYNERYF. The rearrangement uses TRBV29-1 and TRBJ2-5; D remains ambiguous. Trimming took off 4 bases at V and 13 bases at J, with 25 bases between the two ends. Germline loops: CDR1 SQVTM, CDR2 ANQGSEA. This CDR3 has 14 residues.

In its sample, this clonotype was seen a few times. The CDR3, as DNA: TGTGCCAGCAGCCCCAACCAGGGAGATACTGAAGCTTTCTTT. Translated, it gives CASSPNQGDTEAFF. V and J are TRBV4-2 and TRBJ1-1; the D gene is possibly TRBD1 (5 bases). Germline CDR1 LGHNA, CDR2 YNFKEQ. This CDR3 spans 14 amino acids. V was clipped by 4 bases and J by 5 bases, with 14 bases between them.

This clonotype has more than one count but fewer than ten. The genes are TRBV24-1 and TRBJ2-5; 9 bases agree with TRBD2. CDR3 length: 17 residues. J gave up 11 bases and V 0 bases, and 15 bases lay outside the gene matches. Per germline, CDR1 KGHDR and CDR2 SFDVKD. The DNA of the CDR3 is TGTGCCACCAGTGATTTGAATAGCGGGGGTGCTAGAAATGAGCAGTACTTC. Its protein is CATSDLNSGGARNEQYF.

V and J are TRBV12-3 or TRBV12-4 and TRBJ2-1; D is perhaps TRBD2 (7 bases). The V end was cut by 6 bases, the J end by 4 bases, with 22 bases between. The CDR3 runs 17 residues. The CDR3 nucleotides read TGTGCCAGCAGCCAGGATAGGGGGGGGGGCTTGTACAATGAGCAGTTCTTC. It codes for CASSQDRGGGLYNEQFF.

The CDR3: CASSQDEGLAGELFF. As DNA, the CDR3 is TGCGCCAGCAGCCAAGATGAGGGCTTGGCCGGGGAGCTGTTTTTT. The chain links TRBV4-3 to TRBJ2-2; the D gene is possibly TRBD2 (5 bases). This CDR3 spans 15 amino acids. Germline V CDR1 and CDR2: LGHNA, YSLEER. V lost 0 bases and J 6 bases, leaving 11 bases between the germline ends.

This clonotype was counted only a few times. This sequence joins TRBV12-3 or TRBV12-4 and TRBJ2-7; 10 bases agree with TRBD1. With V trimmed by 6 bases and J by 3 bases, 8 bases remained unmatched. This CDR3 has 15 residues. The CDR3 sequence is CASSDRDRGIYEQYF. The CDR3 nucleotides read TGTGCCAGCAGCGACCGGGACAGGGGAATCTACGAGCAGTACTTC.

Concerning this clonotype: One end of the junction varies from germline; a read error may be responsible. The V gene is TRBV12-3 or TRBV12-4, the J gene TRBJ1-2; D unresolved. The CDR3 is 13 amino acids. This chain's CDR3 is CASSLSGNYGHTF. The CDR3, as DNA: TGTGCCAGCAGTTTATCGGGAAACTATGGCCACACCTTC.

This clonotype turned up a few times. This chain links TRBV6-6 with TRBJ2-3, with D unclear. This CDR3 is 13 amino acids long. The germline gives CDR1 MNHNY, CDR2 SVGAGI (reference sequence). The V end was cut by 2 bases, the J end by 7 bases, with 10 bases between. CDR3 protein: CASSYMGINTQYF. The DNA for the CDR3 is TGTGCCAGCAGTTACATGGGGATTAATACGCAGTATTTT.

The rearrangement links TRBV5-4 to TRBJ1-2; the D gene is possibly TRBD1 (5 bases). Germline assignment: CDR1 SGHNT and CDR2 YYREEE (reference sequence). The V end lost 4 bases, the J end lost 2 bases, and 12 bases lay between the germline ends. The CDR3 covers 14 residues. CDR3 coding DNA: TGTGCCAGCAGCCCCCCGGGACGGAACTATGGCTACACCTTC. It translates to CASSPPGRNYGYTF.

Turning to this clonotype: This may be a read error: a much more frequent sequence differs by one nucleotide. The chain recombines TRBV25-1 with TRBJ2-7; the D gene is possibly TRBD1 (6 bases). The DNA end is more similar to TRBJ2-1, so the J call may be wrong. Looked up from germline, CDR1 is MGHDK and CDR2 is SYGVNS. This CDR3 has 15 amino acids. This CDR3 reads CASSDQPGAPYEQFF. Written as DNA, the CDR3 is TGTGCCAGCAGTGACCAGCCAGGGGCCCCCTACGAGCAGTTCTTC.

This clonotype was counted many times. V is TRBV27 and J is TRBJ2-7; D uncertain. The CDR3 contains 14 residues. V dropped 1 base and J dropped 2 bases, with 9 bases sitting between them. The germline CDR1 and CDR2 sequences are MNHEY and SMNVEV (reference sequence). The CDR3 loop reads CASSLWAGTYEQYF. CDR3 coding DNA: TGTGCCAGCAGTTTATGGGCAGGTACCTACGAGCAGTACTTC.

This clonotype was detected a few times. This CDR3 is CASSLTQYNEQFF. Here the CDR3 DNA reads TGTGCCAGCAGCTTGACACAATACAATGAGCAGTTCTTC. The chain combines TRBV5-5 with TRBJ2-1; D is unresolved. The V and J ends lost 1 base and 4 bases respectively, with 6 bases between them. This CDR3 region has 13 residues. Germline assignment: CDR1 SGHKS and CDR2 YYEKEE (reference sequence).

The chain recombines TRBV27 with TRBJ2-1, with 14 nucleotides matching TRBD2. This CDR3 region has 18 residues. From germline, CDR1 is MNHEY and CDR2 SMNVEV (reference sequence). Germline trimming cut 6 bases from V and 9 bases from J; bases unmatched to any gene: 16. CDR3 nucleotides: TGTGCCAGCAGCCCATCCATTACCGGGACTAGCGGGGGTGGTGAGCAGTTCTTC. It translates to CASSPSITGTSGGGEQFF.

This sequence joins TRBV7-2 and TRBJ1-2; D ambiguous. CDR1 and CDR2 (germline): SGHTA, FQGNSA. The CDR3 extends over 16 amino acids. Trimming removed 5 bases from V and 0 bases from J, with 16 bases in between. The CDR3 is CASSPQPGVANYGYTF. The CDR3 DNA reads TGTGCCAGCAGCCCACAACCCGGGGTAGCTAACTATGGCTACACCTTC. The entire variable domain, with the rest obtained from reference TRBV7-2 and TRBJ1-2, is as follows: GAGVSQSPSNKVTEKGKDVELRCDPISGHTALYWYRQSLGQGLEFLIYFQGNSAPDKSGLPSDRFSAERTGGSVSTLTIQRTQQEDSAVYLCASSPQPGVANYGYTFGSGTRLTVV.

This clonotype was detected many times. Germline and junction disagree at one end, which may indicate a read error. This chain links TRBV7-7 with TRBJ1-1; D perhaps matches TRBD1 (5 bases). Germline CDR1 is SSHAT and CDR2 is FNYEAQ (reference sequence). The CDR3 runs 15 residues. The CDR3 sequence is CASSPGPQGTTEAFF. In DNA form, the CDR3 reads TGTGCTAGCAGCCCCGGGCCCCAGGGCACCACTGAAGCTTTCTTT.

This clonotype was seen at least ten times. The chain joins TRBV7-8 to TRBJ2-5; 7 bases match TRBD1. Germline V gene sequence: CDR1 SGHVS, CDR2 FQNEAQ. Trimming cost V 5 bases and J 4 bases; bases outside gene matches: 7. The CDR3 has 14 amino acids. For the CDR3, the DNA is TGTGCCAGCAGCCCCGGGACAGACGGAGAGACCCAGTACTTC. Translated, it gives CASSPGTDGETQYF.

The DNA of the CDR3 is TGTGCCTGGAGTGTCGTTGACAATGAGCAGTACTTC. Protein sequence: CAWSVVDNEQYF. The chain carries TRBV30 and TRBJ2-7; no definite D call. From germline, CDR1 is GTSNPN and CDR2 SVGIG (reference sequence). The CDR3 totals 12 residues. With 0 bases removed from V and 7 bases from J, the gap between germline ends came to 10 bases.

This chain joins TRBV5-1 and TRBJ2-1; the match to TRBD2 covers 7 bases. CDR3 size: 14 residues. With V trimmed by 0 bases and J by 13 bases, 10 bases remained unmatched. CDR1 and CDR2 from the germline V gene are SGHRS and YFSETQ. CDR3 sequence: CASSLGSGGEDQFF. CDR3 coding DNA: TGCGCCAGCAGCTTGGGTTCGGGAGGAGAGGACCAGTTCTTC.

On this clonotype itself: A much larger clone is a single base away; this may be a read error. This CDR3 is CSARDVGQGQNSPLHF. CDR3 sequence (DNA): TGCAGTGCTAGAGATGTTGGACAGGGTCAGAATTCACCCCTCCACTTT. V and J are TRBV20-1 and TRBJ1-6, with TRBD1 matching over 8 bases. V lost 0 bases, J lost 7 bases, and 8 bases stayed unmatched. Germline assignment: CDR1 DFQATT and CDR2 SNEGSKA (reference sequence). The CDR3 runs 16 residues.

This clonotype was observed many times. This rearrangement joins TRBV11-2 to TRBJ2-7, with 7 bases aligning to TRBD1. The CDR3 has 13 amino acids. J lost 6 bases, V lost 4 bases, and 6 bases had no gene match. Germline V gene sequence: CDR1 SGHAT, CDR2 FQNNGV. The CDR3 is CASSSQGWGEQYF. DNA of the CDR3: TGTGCCAGCAGCTCACAGGGGTGGGGCGAGCAGTACTTC. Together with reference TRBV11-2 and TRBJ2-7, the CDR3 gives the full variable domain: EAGVAQSPRYKIIEKRQSVAFWCNPISGHATLYWYQQILGQGPKLLIQFQNNGVVDDSQLPKDRFSAERLKGVDSTLKIQPAKLEDSAVYLCASSSQGWGEQYFGPGTRLTVT.

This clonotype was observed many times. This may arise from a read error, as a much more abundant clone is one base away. The CDR3 protein is CASRPLYDSLSSYNEQYF. DNA of the CDR3: TGTGCCAGCAGACCTTTATATGACAGCTTGAGCTCCTACAATGAGCAGTACTTC. The chain is built from TRBV6-2 or TRBV6-3 and TRBJ2-1; D perhaps matches TRBD1 (5 bases). The DNA matches TRBJ2-7 better at its end, which makes the J call doubtful. The CDR3 spans 18 residues. Germline assignment: CDR1 MNHEY and CDR2 SVGEGT.